This T cell receptor beta chain was obtained from a study of early T cells in non-severe SARS-CoV-2 infection. On the study more broadly: Bulk RNA taken from unsorted whole blood was sequenced, leaving chains unpaired.

Study findings and constraints: Private and CD4 specificities were missed by VDJdb matching, skewed to anti-spike CD8.

cDNA molecules, individually, were tagged with unique molecular identifiers. From the 5' RACE reads, TCRdb called clonotypes with MiXCR, one entry per CDR3 protein. This sample has 70,000 or so distinct CDR3 sequences; roughly an eighth occur once, and the top ten carry 11% to 15%. To note about this clonotype: Antigen unknown.

Germline V gene sequence: CDR1 SNHLY, CDR2 FYNNEI. J lost 3 bases, V lost 11 bases, and 4 bases had no gene match. The CDR3 totals 12 residues. The V and J genes are TRBV2 and TRBJ2-7; 10 nucleotides align to TRBD1. The sequenced sample consisted of whole blood. The TCR was taken from an adult who was a healthcare worker with PCR-confirmed SARS-CoV-2 infection or an uninfected control (not recorded which). Here the CDR3 DNA reads TGTGCCGGACGGGACAGGGGCTACGAGCAGTACTTC. This sequence encodes CAGRDRGYEQYF.